These 9 T cell receptor beta chains were sequenced from one sample in a study of shared clonotypes between healthy human individuals. The data were produced by immunoSEQ multiplex PCR, yet TCRdb's version contains in-frame clones alone and is incomplete. This sample carries some 2,100,000 clones, roughly 95% of them seen once, and the ten largest clones take 0.1% to 0.15%. Input material: naive CD4+ T cells sorted from blood. Subset: CD45RA+ positively selected. Receptors originate from a man aged 18 to 29 in good health.

This chain links TRBV5-6 with TRBJ2-7; the match to TRBD1 covers 7 bases. Losses at the gene ends were 4 bases for V and 4 bases for J; bases not matched to a gene: 14. This CDR3 has 16 amino acids. CDR1 is SGHDT and CDR2 is YYEEEE in the germline V gene. This chain's CDR3 is CASSHRDSGSVYEQYF. Written as DNA, the CDR3 is TGTGCCAGCAGCCATAGGGACAGCGGCTCTGTGTACGAGCAGTACTTC.

This clone was recorded once. J is TRBJ2-7 and V is TRBV28; perhaps D is TRBD1 or TRBD2 (5 bases each). V shed 10 bases and J shed 1 base, with 14 bases lying between them. This CDR3 comprises 13 residues. Germline V gene lookup returns CDR1 MDHEN and CDR2 SYDVKM. The CDR3 sequence: CATRGPKSYEQYF. In DNA form, the CDR3 reads TGTGCCACCCGGGGACCCAAGTCCTACGAGCAGTACTTC.

V gene TRBV7-2 combines with J gene TRBJ2-4, with TRBD2 identical over 13 bases. This CDR3 has 19 amino acids. The germline CDR1 and CDR2 sequences are SGHTA and FQGNSA. V lost 5 bases to trimming and J lost 0 bases; unmatched junction nucleotides: 10. The chain's CDR3 is CASSPRTSGSRGAKNIQYF. The CDR3 DNA reads TGTGCCAGCAGCCCAAGGACTAGCGGGAGTCGTGGAGCCAAAAACATTCAGTACTTC.

The J gene is TRBJ1-5, the V gene TRBV19; the D is unclear. CDR1 and CDR2 (germline): LNHDA, SQIVND (reference sequence). The CDR3 sequence is 12 residues long. V lost 8 bases to trimming and J lost 7 bases, with 12 bases between them. The CDR3 here is CASRREYQPQHF. The CDR3, as DNA: TGTGCCAGTCGACGGGAATACCAGCCCCAGCATTTT.

V is TRBV18 and J is TRBJ1-1; no clear D. The germline V gene encodes CDR1 KGHSH and CDR2 LQKENI. Trimming removed 3 bases at V and 8 bases at J, with 7 bases between. The CDR3 loop spans 11 amino acids. CDR3: CASSPVGEAFF. The CDR3 DNA reads as TGTGCCAGCTCACCGGTAGGGGAAGCTTTCTTT.

The chain employs TRBV5-1 and TRBJ1-1; D not certain. The CDR3 has 15 amino acids. The germline gives CDR1 SGHRS, CDR2 YFSETQ. Between the trimmed V and J ends, which lost 7 bases and 0 bases, there was a span of 16 bases. The CDR3 protein is CASSSGINMNTEAFF. Written as DNA, the CDR3 is TGCGCCAGCTCTTCCGGGATTAACATGAACACTGAAGCTTTCTTT.

J is TRBJ1-2 and V is TRBV27; D not resolved. The germline V gene encodes CDR1 MNHEY and CDR2 SMNVEV (reference sequence). V was trimmed by 0 bases and J by 8 bases, leaving 16 bases between them. This CDR3 is 15 amino acids long. Written as DNA, the CDR3 is TGTGCCAGCAGTTTATCAGGGCGCCCGATCTGGGGCTACACCTTC. It translates to CASSLSGRPIWGYTF.

The V gene is TRBV2, the J gene TRBJ2-1; D uncertain. The CDR3 has 14 residues. The germline V and J ends were trimmed by 8 bases and 0 bases, with 11 bases remaining between them. The V gene's germline CDR1 is SNHLY and CDR2 FYNNEI. CDR3 bases: TGTGCCAGCTCCTCGTTTAGCTCCTACAATGAGCAGTTCTTC. This codes for CASSSFSSYNEQFF. Looking up the rest from reference TRBV2 and TRBJ2-1 gives the full variable domain: EPEVTQTPSHQVTQMGQEVILRCVPISNHLYFYWYRQILGQKVEFLVSFYNNEISEKSEIFDDQFSVERPDGSNFTLKIRSTKLEDSAMYFCASSSFSSYNEQFFGPGTRLTVL.

J is TRBJ2-7 and V is TRBV5-1, with D perhaps matching TRBD1 (6 bases). Trimming removed 4 bases from V and 4 bases from J, with 18 bases in between. Per the germline V gene, CDR1 is SGHRS and CDR2 is YFSETQ. This CDR3 region has 15 residues. Here the CDR3 reads CASSSTTGNWYEQYF. The CDR3 coding sequence is TGCGCCAGCAGCAGCACCACAGGGAATTGGTACGAGCAGTACTTC.